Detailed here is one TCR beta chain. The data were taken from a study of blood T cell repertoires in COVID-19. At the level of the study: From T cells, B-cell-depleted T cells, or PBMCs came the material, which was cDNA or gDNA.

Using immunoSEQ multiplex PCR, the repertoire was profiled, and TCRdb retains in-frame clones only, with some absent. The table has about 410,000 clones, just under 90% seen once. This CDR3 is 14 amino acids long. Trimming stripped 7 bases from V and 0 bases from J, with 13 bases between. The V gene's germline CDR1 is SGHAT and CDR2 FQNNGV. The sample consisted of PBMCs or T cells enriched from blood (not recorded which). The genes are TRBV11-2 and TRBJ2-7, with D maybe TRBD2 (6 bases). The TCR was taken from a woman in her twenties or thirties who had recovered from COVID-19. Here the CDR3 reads CASTRPGLSYEQYF. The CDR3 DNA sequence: TGTGCCAGCACACGGCCGGGACTCTCCTACGAGCAGTACTTC. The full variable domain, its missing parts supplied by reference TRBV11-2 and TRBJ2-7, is EAGVAQSPRYKIIEKRQSVAFWCNPISGHATLYWYQQILGQGPKLLIQFQNNGVVDDSQLPKDRFSAERLKGVDSTLKIQPAKLEDSAVYLCASTRPGLSYEQYFGPGTRLTVT.